Listed here is a single T cell receptor (beta chain). The antigen is not known. The table came from immunoSEQ multiplex PCR; TCRdb's copy has only in-frame clones and leaves some out. The data show under 90,000 clones, with approximately 92% seen just once and about 0.32% held by the top ten. Blood specimens came from baseline, cycle 4 day 1, and cycle 7 day 1. This entry comes from a study of OX40 agonist ivuxolimab in advanced cancers. Study-wide context: All patients had ivuxolimab intravenously every 2 weeks at 0.01 to 10 mg/kg. Whole-study findings and limits: Clonal expansion was seen in CD4+ and CD8+ blood T cells by week 6 at 0.1 to 3.0 mg/kg.

Trimming left V 4 bases short and J 1 base short, with 17 bases between. CDR1 SGHRS and CDR2 YFSETQ come from the germline V gene. The CDR3 covers 16 residues. V gene TRBV5-1 combines with J gene TRBJ1-1, with unresolved D. Sequenced here: CD4+ or CD8+ T cells sorted from blood, sampled in a trial of the OX40 agonist ivuxolimab. This sequence originates from an adult with an advanced solid tumor such as melanoma, head and neck, liver or kidney cancer. The CDR3 DNA follows: TGCGCCAGCAGCCCCAATCCCACAATTACGAACACTGAAGCTTTCTTT. Its translation is CASSPNPTITNTEAFF.